This T cell receptor (beta chain) derives from a study of shared clonotypes between healthy human individuals. The CDR3 is 16 residues long. The germline V gene encodes CDR1 SGHAT and CDR2 FQNNGV. V shed 5 bases and J shed 1 base, with 17 bases lying between them. Deep-level running was used for the assay. Genomic DNA of each subset was evenly split across several immunoSEQ plates. Repertoires were generated with immunoSEQ multiplex PCR, while TCRdb's copy carries only in-frame clones and drops some. The sample has 1.5 million to 1.9 million clones, 95% to 99% seen once. This TCR was recovered from a man aged 30 to 39 in good health. The genes are TRBV11-2 and TRBJ2-5, with D uncertain. Material: naive CD4+ T cells sorted from blood. Subset of the sample: CD45RA+ positively selected. CDR3 protein: CASSRQRGHPQETQYF. For the CDR3, the DNA is TGTGCCAGCAGCCGACAAAGAGGCCATCCCCAAGAGACCCAGTACTTC. Combining the CDR3 with reference TRBV11-2 and TRBJ2-5 gives the whole variable domain EAGVAQSPRYKIIEKRQSVAFWCNPISGHATLYWYQQILGQGPKLLIQFQNNGVVDDSQLPKDRFSAERLKGVDSTLKIQPAKLEDSAVYLCASSRQRGHPQETQYFGPGTRLLVL.